This T cell receptor (beta chain) was sequenced in a study of control samples from healthy donors and cancer patients. Clones were sequenced by immunoSEQ multiplex PCR, and TCRdb holds only the in-frame ones, with some missing. The sample gives around 130,000 clones, nearly 90% of which show up once; approximately 8% is in the top ten. The CDR3 is 15 amino acids. Per the germline V gene, CDR1 is SGHRS and CDR2 is YFSETQ. Trimming removed 4 bases at V and 2 bases at J, with 12 bases between. The rearrangement links TRBV5-1 to TRBJ1-4; D remains ambiguous. This clonotype was obtained from a man aged 50-59 years with head and neck cancer. Sequenced input: PBMCs. CDR3 nucleotides: TGCGCCAGCAGCCCGACCTCGGGCACTAATGAAAAACTGTTTTTT. It translates to CASSPTSGTNEKLFF.